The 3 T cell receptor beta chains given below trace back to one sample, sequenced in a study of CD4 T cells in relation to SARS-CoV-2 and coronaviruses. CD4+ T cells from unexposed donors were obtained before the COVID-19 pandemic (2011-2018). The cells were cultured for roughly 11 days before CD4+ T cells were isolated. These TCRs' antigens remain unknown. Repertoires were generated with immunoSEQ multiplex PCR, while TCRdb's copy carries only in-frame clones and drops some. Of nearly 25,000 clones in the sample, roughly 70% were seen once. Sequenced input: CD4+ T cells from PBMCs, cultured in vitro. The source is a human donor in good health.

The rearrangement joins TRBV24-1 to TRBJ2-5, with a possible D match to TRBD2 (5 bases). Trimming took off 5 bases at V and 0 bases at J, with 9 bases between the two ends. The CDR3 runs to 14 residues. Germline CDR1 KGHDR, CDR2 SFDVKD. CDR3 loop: CATSGRGYQETQYF. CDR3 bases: TGTGCCACCAGTGGCCGGGGTTACCAAGAGACCCAGTACTTC.

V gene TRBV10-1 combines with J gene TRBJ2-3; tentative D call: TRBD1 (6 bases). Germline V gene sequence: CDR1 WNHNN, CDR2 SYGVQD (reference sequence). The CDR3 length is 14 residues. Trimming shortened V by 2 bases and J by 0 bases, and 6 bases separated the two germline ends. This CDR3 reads CASSEQGSTDTQYF. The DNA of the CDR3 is TGCGCCAGCAGTGAGCAGGGGAGCACAGATACGCAGTATTTT.

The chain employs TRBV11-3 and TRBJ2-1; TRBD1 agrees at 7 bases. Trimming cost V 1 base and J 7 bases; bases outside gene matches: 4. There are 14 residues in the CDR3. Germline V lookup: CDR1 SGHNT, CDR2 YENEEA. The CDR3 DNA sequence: TGTGCCAGCAGCTTAGGTCAACAGGGGAATGAGCAGTTCTTC. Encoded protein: CASSLGQQGNEQFF.